The T cell receptor beta chain under discussion was sequenced for a study of blood T cell repertoires in COVID-19. Assay used: immunoSEQ multiplex PCR; TCRdb lists only in-frame clones, some missing. The sample lists around 69,000 clones, roughly 80% seen once, with around 9.5% in the top ten. With V trimmed by 2 bases and J by 0 bases, 6 bases remained unmatched. This CDR3 comprises 16 residues. CDR1 is SEHNR and CDR2 is FQNEAQ in the germline V gene (reference sequence). This clone showed up just a few times. The sample consisted of peripheral blood. The clonotype originates from a man aged 50 to 60 with active COVID-19. This chain uses TRBV7-9 with TRBJ1-1; 7 nucleotides agree with TRBD1. The CDR3, as DNA: TGTGCCAGCAGCTTACCTCCGGGACAGATGAACACTGAAGCTTTCTTT. Its translation: CASSLPPGQMNTEAFF. The full variable domain, in which reference TRBV7-9 and TRBJ1-1 provide the parts outside the CDR3, is DTGVSQNPRHKITKRGQNVTFRCDPISEHNRLYWYRQTLGQGPEFLTYFQNEAQLEKSRLLSDRFSAERPKGSFSTLEIQRTEQGDSAMYLCASSLPPGQMNTEAFFGQGTRLTVV.